This T cell receptor beta chain was retrieved from a study of T cell responses to AZD1222 COVID-19 vaccine. The wider study: Second-dose intervals of approximately 4 or approximately 12 weeks were pooled. Study-wide findings and caveats: Every sample of the repertoires postdated the peak T cell response. In a largely white British group with more females than males, clonal diversity was possibly underestimated.

Some clones are missing from TCRdb's copy, which holds only in-frame ones; the method was immunoSEQ multiplex PCR. The data show some 96,000 clones, with about 90% seen just once and around 1.7% held by the top ten. V lost 5 bases and J lost 0, with 8 bases in between. CDR1 MNHEY and CDR2 SMNVEV come from the germline V gene (reference sequence). The CDR3 is 14 amino acids. Concerning this clone: Its antigen is undetermined.

This chain joins TRBV27 and TRBJ2-1; no definite D call. The TCR originated in an adult in good health. The source material was peripheral blood, sampled on day 0 of AZD1222 vaccination. The CDR3 is CASSIGGSYNEQFF. CDR3 bases: TGTGCCAGCAGTATAGGCGGCTCCTACAATGAGCAGTTCTTC.